The rows below give T cell receptor beta chains drawn from one sample of a study of T cell responses to AZD1222 COVID-19 vaccine. Data came from immunoSEQ multiplex PCR; TCRdb stores just in-frame clones and leaves some out. The sample consists of about 74,000 clones, approximately 90% of them appearing once. The specimen was peripheral blood, collected 28 days after the second AZD1222 dose. The receptor set was obtained from an adult who received the AZD1222 COVID-19 vaccine. CDR3s include the opening cysteine and the closing phenylalanine or tryptophan. Fields, in order: V gene, J gene, D gene, clone size, CDR3 protein, CDR3 DNA. The D gene is left open where the match is weak. Rows may omit the clone size; those that give it use once, few, many or a size class.

TRBV29-1	TRBJ2-5	TRBD1	-	CSGWDRGGLRETQYF	TGCAGCGGCTGGGACAGGGGGGGGCTTAGGGAGACCCAGTACTTC
TRBV6-1	TRBJ1-2	-	-	CASSDRIDGYTF	TGTGCCAGCAGTGACAGGATTGATGGCTACACCTTC
TRBV15	TRBJ2-7	TRBD2	-	CATSRGTSGTDYEQYF	TGTGCCACCAGCAGGGGGACTAGCGGGACAGACTACGAGCAGTACTTC
TRBV27	TRBJ1-5	-	-	CASSRTENQPQHF	TGTGCCAGCAGCCGGACAGAGAATCAGCCCCAGCATTTT
TRBV7-3	TRBJ2-2	TRBD1	-	CASSLGTGAGELFF	TGTGCCAGCAGCTTAGGAACAGGGGCCGGGGAGCTGTTTTTT
TRBV5-6	TRBJ2-2	-	-	CASSLTETGELFF	TGTGCCAGCAGCTTGACAGAAACCGGGGAGCTGTTTTTT
TRBV25-1	TRBJ2-2	-	-	CASSEGTHTGELFF	TGTGCCAGCAGTGAAGGGACCCACACCGGGGAGCTGTTTTTT
TRBV2	TRBJ2-7	-	once	CASSEVGFSAYEQYF	TGTGCCAGCAGTGAGGTTGGGTTTTCGGCCTACGAGCAGTACTTC
TRBV18	TRBJ2-3	-	-	CASSPSGRRDTQYF	TGTGCCAGCTCACCGTCAGGGCGCAGAGATACGCAGTATTTT
TRBV7-2	TRBJ2-7	-	-	CASSSRDTWGEPSYEQYF	TGTGCCAGCAGCTCCCGGGACACCTGGGGGGAGCCGTCCTACGAGCAGTACTTC
TRBV12-3/TRBV12-4	TRBJ1-5	-	-	CASSLNQPQHF	TGTGCCAGCAGTTTGAATCAGCCCCAGCATTTT
TRBV6-5	TRBJ2-7	-	-	CASSYSSYSAYEQYF	TGTGCCAGCAGTTACTCGAGTTATAGCGCCTACGAGCAGTACTTC
TRBV3-1/TRBV3-2	TRBJ2-7	-	-	CASSRGGVYEQYF	TGTGCCAGCAGCCGAGGGGGAGTCTACGAGCAGTACTTC
TRBV2	TRBJ2-4	TRBD2	-	CASSALAERGNIQYF	TGTGCCAGCAGTGCACTAGCGGAGAGGGGAAACATTCAGTACTTC
TRBV2	TRBJ1-4	-	-	CATAGQVATNEKLFF	TGTGCCACCGCCGGCCAGGTTGCAACTAATGAAAAACTGTTTTTT
TRBV4-2	TRBJ2-2	TRBD2	-	CASSQRTSGAGGTGELFF	TGTGCCAGCAGCCAACGGACTAGCGGAGCCGGAGGCACCGGGGAGCTGTTTTTT
TRBV6-2/TRBV6-3	TRBJ2-3	TRBD2	-	CASSYRTSAPDTQYF	TGTGCCAGCAGTTACAGGACTAGCGCTCCAGATACGCAGTATTTT
TRBV24-1	TRBJ2-7	-	-	CATGDGISYEQYF	TGTGCCACCGGGGACGGGATATCCTACGAGCAGTACTTC
TRBV6-4	TRBJ2-2	-	-	CASSSIGRNTGELFF	TGTGCCAGCAGCTCCATAGGCCGTAACACCGGGGAGCTGTTTTTT
TRBV4-1	TRBJ1-1	-	-	CASSPNRLGTEAFF	TGCGCCAGCAGCCCCAATAGGCTTGGGACTGAAGCTTTCTTT
TRBV7-9	TRBJ2-3	TRBD1	-	CASIRGNRDTQYF	TGTGCCAGCATCAGGGGGAATAGGGATACGCAGTATTTT
TRBV30	TRBJ2-1	-	few	CAWSGRPTYNEQFF	TGTGCCTGGTCCGGGCGCCCTACCTACAATGAGCAGTTCTTC
TRBV5-1	TRBJ1-5	TRBD1	-	CASSRTGTGNQPQHF	TGCGCCAGCAGCCGGACAGGGACCGGCAATCAGCCCCAGCATTTT
TRBV11-2	TRBJ2-5	TRBD1	-	CASSLGLQGRETQYF	TGTGCCAGCAGCTTGGGATTACAGGGGAGAGAGACCCAGTACTTC
TRBV28	TRBJ2-7	-	few	CASTPPDRYEQYF	TGTGCCAGCACCCCCCCGGACAGATACGAGCAGTACTTC
TRBV27	TRBJ1-5	-	-	CASSFWGRSNQPQHF	TGTGCCAGCAGTTTCTGGGGGCGTAGCAATCAGCCCCAGCATTTT
TRBV5-4	TRBJ1-1	TRBD1	-	CASSLGQGTLRYTEAFF	TGTGCCAGCAGCTTGGGACAGGGGACACTAAGGTACACTGAAGCTTTCTTT
TRBV5-4	TRBJ1-4	-	-	CASSLASNNEKLFF	TGTGCCAGCAGCTTGGCCTCAAACAATGAAAAACTGTTTTTT
TRBV5-1	TRBJ2-5	-	-	CASSLGPGLEETQYF	TGCGCCAGCAGCTTGGGTCCGGGACTCGAAGAGACCCAGTACTTC
TRBV6-5	TRBJ1-3	-	-	CASSPRRSGNTIYF	TGTGCCAGCAGCCCGCGACGTTCTGGAAACACCATATATTTT
TRBV29-1	TRBJ2-7	TRBD2	-	CSVEGLPDSSDSYEQYF	TGCAGCGTGGAGGGACTACCTGACTCGTCAGACTCCTACGAGCAGTACTTC
TRBV27	TRBJ2-7	-	-	CASSLGFTYEQYF	TGTGCCAGCAGTTTAGGGTTCACCTACGAGCAGTACTTC
TRBV18	TRBJ1-2	-	-	CASSRLRDNDGYTF	TGTGCCAGCTCACGACTCCGGGACAACGATGGCTACACCTTC
TRBV7-9	TRBJ2-7	TRBD1	-	CASSLGPGGEQYF	TGTGCCAGCAGCCTAGGACCAGGGGGCGAGCAGTACTTC
TRBV4-3	TRBJ1-6	TRBD1	-	CASSQRAGQDNSPLHF	TGCGCCAGCAGCCAAAGAGCTGGACAGGATAATTCACCCCTCCACTTT
TRBV19	TRBJ2-1	-	-	CASSRWDEQFF	TGTGCCAGTAGTCGTTGGGATGAGCAGTTCTTC
TRBV3-1/TRBV3-2	TRBJ2-1	TRBD1	-	CASSLNRGFEQFF	TGTGCCAGCAGCCTAAACAGGGGATTCGAGCAGTTCTTC
TRBV5-4	TRBJ1-3	-	-	CASSPQISGNTIYF	TGTGCCAGCAGCCCTCAAATCTCTGGAAACACCATATATTTT
TRBV5-4	TRBJ2-2	TRBD1	-	CASSSPRGPNTGELFF	TGTGCCAGCAGCTCACCCAGGGGGCCAAACACCGGGGAGCTGTTTTTT
TRBV30	TRBJ2-7	TRBD1	-	CAWSVGQGYEQYF	TGTGCCTGGAGTGTTGGACAGGGCTACGAGCAGTACTTC
TRBV6-2/TRBV6-3	TRBJ2-2	TRBD2	-	CASSLFLAGNTGELFF	TGTGCCAGCAGTTTGTTTCTAGCGGGGAACACCGGGGAGCTGTTTTTT
TRBV5-1	TRBJ1-6	-	-	CASSVGSGNSPLHF	TGCGCCAGCAGCGTGGGGAGCGGGAATTCACCCCTCCACTTT
TRBV11-1	TRBJ2-1	TRBD2	-	CASSLNSGNYNEQFF	TGTGCCAGCAGCTTAAATAGCGGGAATTACAATGAGCAGTTCTTC
TRBV12-3/TRBV12-4	TRBJ2-5	-	-	CASSLGWGETQYF	TGTGCCAGCAGTTTAGGTTGGGGGGAGACCCAGTACTTC
TRBV2	TRBJ1-4	-	-	CASSALLEKLFF	TGTGCCAGCAGCGCCCTTCTTGAAAAACTGTTTTTT
TRBV5-4	TRBJ1-1	TRBD1	-	CASSPNGQGATEAFF	TGTGCCAGCAGCCCCAACGGACAGGGGGCGACTGAAGCTTTCTTT
TRBV11-2	TRBJ2-1	TRBD2	-	CASSFTSGRGHEQFF	TGTGCCAGCAGCTTCACTAGCGGGAGAGGGCATGAGCAGTTCTTC
TRBV18	TRBJ2-1	TRBD2	-	CASSPPSGRAYNEQFF	TGTGCCAGCTCACCTCCCAGCGGGAGGGCCTACAATGAGCAGTTCTTC
TRBV25-1	TRBJ2-7	TRBD2	-	CASTGGAYEQYF	TGTGCCAGCACCGGGGGGGCCTACGAGCAGTACTTC
TRBV6-5	TRBJ1-1	TRBD1	-	CATQGQGDTEAFF	TGTGCCACCCAAGGACAGGGAGACACTGAAGCTTTCTTT
TRBV7-2	TRBJ1-4	-	once	CASSSYKGAPGNEKLFF	TGTGCCAGCAGCTCTTATAAAGGGGCCCCAGGGAATGAAAAACTGTTTTTT
TRBV5-6	TRBJ1-5	-	-	CASSLTDRSYQPQHF	TGTGCCAGCAGCCTCACCGACAGGTCCTATCAGCCCCAGCATTTT
TRBV5-1	TRBJ2-2	TRBD2	-	CASSLAGSGSTGTGELFF	TGCGCCAGCAGCTTGGCCGGTAGCGGGAGTACGGGCACCGGGGAGCTGTTTTTT
TRBV3-1/TRBV3-2	TRBJ2-1	-	-	CASSQVSAEQFF	TGTGCCAGCAGCCAAGTTAGTGCTGAGCAGTTCTTC